This T cell receptor beta chain was retrieved from a study of shared clonotypes between healthy human individuals. Study-wide context: CD8 memory received one plate per donor, CD8 naive two, CD4 memory three and CD4 naive three. Study outcomes and limitations: Naive CD4 clonotypes were shared across several donors at about 5%.

Genomic DNA belonging to each subset was distributed in equal measure over several immunoSEQ plates. Only in-frame clones appear in the TCRdb table, and some are missing; sequencing was by immunoSEQ multiplex PCR. The repertoire holds about 380,000 clones, just over 95% seen once, with more than 0.3% in the top ten. Notes on this clone: Its cognate antigen is unknown.

There were no recent acute infections or vaccinations among the donors, who were healthy HIV-negative adults. V shed 5 bases and J 4 bases; nucleotides not matched to a gene: 14. The CDR3 is made up of 18 amino acids. Germline V lookup: CDR1 SEHNR, CDR2 FQNEAQ (reference sequence). V and J are TRBV7-9 and TRBJ2-1; 10 bases line up with TRBD2. Material: memory CD8+ T cells sorted from blood. Subset described: CD45RO+ cells pooled with CCR7-negative TemRA cells. The receptor's source is a man aged 25 to 40 in good health. The CDR3 DNA reads TGTGCCAGCAGCCCCCGGGGTCTAGCGGGAGCACGGTACAATGAGCAGTTCTTC. Protein sequence: CASSPRGLAGARYNEQFF.